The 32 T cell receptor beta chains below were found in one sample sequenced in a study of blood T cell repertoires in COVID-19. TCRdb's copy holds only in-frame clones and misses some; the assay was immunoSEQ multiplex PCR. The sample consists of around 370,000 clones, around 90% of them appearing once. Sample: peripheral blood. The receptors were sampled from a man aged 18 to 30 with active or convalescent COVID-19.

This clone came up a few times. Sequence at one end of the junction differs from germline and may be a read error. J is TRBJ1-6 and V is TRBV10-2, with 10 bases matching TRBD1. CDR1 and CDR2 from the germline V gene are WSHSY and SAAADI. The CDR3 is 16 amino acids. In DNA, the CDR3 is TGCGCCAGCAGTGACGGACAGGGGGGATATAGTTCACCCCTCCACTTT. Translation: CASSDGQGGYSSPLHF.

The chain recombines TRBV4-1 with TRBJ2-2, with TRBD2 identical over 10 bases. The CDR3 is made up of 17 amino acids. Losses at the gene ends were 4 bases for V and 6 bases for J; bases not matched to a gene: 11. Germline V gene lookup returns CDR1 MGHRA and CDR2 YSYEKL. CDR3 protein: CASSPLFLAGDSGELFF. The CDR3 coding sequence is TGCGCCAGCAGCCCTCTCTTCCTAGCGGGAGATTCCGGGGAGCTGTTTTTT.

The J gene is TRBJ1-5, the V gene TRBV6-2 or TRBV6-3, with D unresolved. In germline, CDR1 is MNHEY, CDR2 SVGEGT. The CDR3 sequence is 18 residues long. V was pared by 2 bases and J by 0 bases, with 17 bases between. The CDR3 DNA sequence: TGTGCCAGCAGTTACCACCGGGAAACAATTTATAGCAATCAGCCCCAGCATTTT. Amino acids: CASSYHRETIYSNQPQHF.

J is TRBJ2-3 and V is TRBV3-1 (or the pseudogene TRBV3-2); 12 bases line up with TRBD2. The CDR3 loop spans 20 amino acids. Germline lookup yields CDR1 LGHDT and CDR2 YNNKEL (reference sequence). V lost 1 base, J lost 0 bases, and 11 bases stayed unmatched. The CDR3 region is CASSQGIALAGGPSTDTQYF. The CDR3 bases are TGTGCCAGCAGCCAAGGGATCGCACTAGCGGGGGGTCCCAGCACAGATACGCAGTATTTT.

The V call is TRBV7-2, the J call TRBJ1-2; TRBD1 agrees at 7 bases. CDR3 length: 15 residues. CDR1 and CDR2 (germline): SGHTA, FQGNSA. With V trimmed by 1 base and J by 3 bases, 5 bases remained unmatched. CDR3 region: CASSLEGTVHYGYTF. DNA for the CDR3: TGTGCCAGCAGCTTAGAAGGGACAGTTCACTATGGCTACACCTTC.

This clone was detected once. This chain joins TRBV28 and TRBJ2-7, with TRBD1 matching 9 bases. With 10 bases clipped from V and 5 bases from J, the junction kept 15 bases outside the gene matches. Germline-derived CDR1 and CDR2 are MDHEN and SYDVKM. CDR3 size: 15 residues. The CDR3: CATSTVGTGFHEQYF. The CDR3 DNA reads TGTGCCACCAGCACCGTCGGGACAGGGTTCCACGAGCAGTACTTC.

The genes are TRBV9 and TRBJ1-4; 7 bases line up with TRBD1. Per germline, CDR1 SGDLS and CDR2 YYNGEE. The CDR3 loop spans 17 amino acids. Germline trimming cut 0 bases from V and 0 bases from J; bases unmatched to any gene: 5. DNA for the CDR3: TGTGCCAGCAGCGTAGGCGGGACAGTTACAACTAATGAAAAACTGTTTTTT. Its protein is CASSVGGTVTTNEKLFF. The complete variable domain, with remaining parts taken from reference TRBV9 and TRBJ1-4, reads DSGVTQTPKHLITATGQRVTLRCSPRSGDLSVYWYQQSLDQGLQFLIQYYNGEERAKGNILERFSAQQFPDLHSELNLSSLELGDSALYFCASSVGGTVTTNEKLFFGSGTQLSVL.

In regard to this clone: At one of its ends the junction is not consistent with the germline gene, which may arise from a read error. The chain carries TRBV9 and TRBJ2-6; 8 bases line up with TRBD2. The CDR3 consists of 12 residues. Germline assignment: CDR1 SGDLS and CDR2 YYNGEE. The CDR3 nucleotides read TGTGCCAGCAGCGCGGGGGGGCACGTGCTGACTTTC. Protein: CASSAGGHVLTF.

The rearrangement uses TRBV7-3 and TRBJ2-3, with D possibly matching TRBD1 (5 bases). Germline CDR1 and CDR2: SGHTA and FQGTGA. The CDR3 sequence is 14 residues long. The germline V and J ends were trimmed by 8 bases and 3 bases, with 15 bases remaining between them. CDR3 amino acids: CASGVWGGTDTQYF. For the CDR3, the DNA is TGTGCCAGCGGAGTTTGGGGCGGAACAGATACGCAGTATTTT.

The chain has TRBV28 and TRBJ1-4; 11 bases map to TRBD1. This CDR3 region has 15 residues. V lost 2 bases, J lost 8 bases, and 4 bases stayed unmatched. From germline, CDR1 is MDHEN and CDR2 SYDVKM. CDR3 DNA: TGTGCCAGCAGTTTAGGGGGACAGGGGGACGAAAAACTGTTTTTT. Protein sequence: CASSLGGQGDEKLFF. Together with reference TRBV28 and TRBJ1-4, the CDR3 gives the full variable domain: DVKVTQSSRYLVKRTGEKVFLECVQDMDHENMFWYRQDPGLGLRLIYFSYDVKMKEKGDIPEGYSVSREKKERFSLILESASTNQTSMYLCASSLGGQGDEKLFFGSGTQLSVL.

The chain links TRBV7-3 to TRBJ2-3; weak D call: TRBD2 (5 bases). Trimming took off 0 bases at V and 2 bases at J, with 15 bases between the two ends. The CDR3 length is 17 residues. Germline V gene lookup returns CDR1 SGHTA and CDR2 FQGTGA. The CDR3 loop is CASSLTAGSSPTDTQYF. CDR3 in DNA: TGTGCCAGCAGCTTAACTGCTGGGTCTAGCCCCACAGATACGCAGTATTTT.

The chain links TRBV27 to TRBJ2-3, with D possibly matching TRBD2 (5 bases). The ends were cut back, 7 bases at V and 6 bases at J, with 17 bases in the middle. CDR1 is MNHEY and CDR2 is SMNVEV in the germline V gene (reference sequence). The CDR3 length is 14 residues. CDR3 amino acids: CASTWSGVRDTQYF. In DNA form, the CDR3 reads TGTGCCAGCACGTGGAGCGGAGTGAGGGATACGCAGTATTTT.

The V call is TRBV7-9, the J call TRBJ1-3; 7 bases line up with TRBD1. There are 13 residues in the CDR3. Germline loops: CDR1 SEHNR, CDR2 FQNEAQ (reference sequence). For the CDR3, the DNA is TGTGCAGGTGGCAGGGGGTCTGGAAACACCATATATTTT. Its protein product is CAGGRGSGNTIYF.

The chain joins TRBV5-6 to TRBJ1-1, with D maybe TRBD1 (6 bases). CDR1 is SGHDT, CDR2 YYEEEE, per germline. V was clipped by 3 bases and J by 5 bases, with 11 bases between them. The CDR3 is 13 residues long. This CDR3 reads CASSSQGLTEAFF. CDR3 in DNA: TGTGCCAGCAGCTCACAGGGTCTTACTGAAGCTTTCTTT.

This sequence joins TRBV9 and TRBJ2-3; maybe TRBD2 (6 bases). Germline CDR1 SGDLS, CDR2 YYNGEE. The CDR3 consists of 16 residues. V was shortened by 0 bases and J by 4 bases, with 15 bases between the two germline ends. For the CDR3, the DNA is TGTGCCAGCAGCGTAGAGGAGGGGCGGTGGGCAGATACGCAGTATTTT. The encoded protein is CASSVEEGRWADTQYF.

DNA of the CDR3: TGTGCCAGCAGCCAAGTCTCCGGACAGGCTCTAATCGGGGCCAACGTCCTGACTTTC. As protein: CASSQVSGQALIGANVLTF. V gene TRBV4-2 combines with J gene TRBJ2-6; the match to TRBD1 covers 7 bases. Germline V lookup: CDR1 LGHNA, CDR2 YNFKEQ. The CDR3 contains 19 residues. Unmatched junction bases numbered 13, after V lost 1 base and J lost 4 bases.

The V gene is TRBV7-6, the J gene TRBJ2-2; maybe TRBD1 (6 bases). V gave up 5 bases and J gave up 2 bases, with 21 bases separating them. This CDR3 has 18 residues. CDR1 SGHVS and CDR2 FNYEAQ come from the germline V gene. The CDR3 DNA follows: TGTGCCAGCAGCATAATACAGGGTAATAATGTCAACACCGGGGAGCTGTTTTTT. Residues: CASSIIQGNNVNTGELFF.

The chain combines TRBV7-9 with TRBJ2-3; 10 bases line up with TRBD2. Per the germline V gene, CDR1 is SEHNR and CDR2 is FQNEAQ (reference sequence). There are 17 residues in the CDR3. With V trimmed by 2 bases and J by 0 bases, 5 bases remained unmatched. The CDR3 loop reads CASSLSVAGGSTDTQYF. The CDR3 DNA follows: TGTGCCAGCAGCTTATCGGTAGCGGGGGGTAGCACAGATACGCAGTATTTT.

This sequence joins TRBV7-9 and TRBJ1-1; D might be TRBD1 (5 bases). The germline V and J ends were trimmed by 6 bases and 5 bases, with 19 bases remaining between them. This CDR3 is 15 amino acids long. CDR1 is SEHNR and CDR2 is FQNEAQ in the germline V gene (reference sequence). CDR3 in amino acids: CASSLTPREETEAFF. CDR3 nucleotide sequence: TGTGCCAGCAGTCTAACCCCCAGGGAGGAAACTGAAGCTTTCTTT.

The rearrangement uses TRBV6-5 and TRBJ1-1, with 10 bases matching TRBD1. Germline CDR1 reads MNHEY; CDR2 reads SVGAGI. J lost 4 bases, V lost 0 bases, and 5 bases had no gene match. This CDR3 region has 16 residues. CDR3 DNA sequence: TGTGCCAGCAGTTACTCGACAGGGGGCGCGTTCACTGAAGCTTTCTTT. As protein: CASSYSTGGAFTEAFF.

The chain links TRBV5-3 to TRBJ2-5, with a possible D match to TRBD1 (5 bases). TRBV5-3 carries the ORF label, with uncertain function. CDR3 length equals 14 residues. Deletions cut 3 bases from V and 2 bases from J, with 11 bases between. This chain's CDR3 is CARSYPRVQETQYF. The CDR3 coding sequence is TGTGCCAGAAGCTACCCCAGGGTACAAGAGACCCAGTACTTC.

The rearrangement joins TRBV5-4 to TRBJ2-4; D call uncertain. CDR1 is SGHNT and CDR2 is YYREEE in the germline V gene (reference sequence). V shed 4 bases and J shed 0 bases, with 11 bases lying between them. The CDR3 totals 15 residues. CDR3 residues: CASSPDTLAKNIQYF. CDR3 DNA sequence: TGTGCCAGCAGCCCCGACACCCTAGCCAAAAACATTCAGTACTTC. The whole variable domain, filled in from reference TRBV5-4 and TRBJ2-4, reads ETGVTQSPTHLIKTRGQQVTLRCSSQSGHNTVSWYQQALGQGPQFIFQYYREEENGRGNFPPRFSGLQFPNYSSELNVNALELDDSALYLCASSPDTLAKNIQYFGAGTRLSVL.

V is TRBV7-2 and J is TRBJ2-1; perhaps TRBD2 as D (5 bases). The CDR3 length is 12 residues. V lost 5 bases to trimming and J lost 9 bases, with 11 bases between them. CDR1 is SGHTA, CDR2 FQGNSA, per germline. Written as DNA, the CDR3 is TGTGCCAGCAGCCCTCCCGGGGTTGAGCAGTTCTTC. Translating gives CASSPPGVEQFF.

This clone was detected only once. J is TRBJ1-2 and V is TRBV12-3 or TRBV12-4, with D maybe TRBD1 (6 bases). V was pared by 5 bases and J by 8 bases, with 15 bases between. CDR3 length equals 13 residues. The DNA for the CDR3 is TGTGCCAGCAGTAGGGGGACCGCGCACGGCTACACCTTC. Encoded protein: CASSRGTAHGYTF.

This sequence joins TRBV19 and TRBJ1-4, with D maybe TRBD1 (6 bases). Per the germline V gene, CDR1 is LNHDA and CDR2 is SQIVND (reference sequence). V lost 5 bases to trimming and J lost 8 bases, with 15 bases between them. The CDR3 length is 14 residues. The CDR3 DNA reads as TGTGCCAGTAGTGAGGACAGCTCGGACGAAAAACTGTTTTTT. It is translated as CASSEDSSDEKLFF.

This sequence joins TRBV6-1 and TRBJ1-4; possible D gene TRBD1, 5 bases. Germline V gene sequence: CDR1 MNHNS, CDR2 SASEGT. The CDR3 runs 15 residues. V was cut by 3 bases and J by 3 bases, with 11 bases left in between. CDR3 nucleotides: TGTGCCAGCAGTGACAGGGATCCGGCTAATGAAAAACTGTTTTTT. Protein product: CASSDRDPANEKLFF.

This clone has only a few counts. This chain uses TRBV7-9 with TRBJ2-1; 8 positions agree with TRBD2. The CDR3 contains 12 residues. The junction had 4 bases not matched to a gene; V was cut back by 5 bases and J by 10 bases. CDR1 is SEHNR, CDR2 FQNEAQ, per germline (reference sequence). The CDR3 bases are TGTGCCAGCAGCCTCACTAGCGGAGAGCAGTTCTTC. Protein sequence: CASSLTSGEQFF.

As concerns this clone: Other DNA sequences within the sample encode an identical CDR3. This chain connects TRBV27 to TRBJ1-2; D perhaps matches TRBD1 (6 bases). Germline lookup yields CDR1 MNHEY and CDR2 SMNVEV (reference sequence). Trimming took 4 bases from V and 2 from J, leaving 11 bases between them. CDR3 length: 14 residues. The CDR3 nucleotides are TGTGCCAGCAGTTCGAGGACAGAAAACTATGGCTACACCTTC. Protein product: CASSSRTENYGYTF.

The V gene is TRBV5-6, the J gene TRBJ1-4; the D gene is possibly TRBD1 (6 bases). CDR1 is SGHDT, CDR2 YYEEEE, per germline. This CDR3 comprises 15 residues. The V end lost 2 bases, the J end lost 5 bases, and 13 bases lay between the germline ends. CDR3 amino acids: CASSLPDRPNEKLFF. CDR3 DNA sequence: TGTGCCAGCAGCTTACCGGACAGACCGAATGAAAAACTGTTTTTT. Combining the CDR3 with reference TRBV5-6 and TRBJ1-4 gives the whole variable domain DAGVTQSPTHLIKTRGQQVTLRCSPKSGHDTVSWYQQALGQGPQFIFQYYEEEERQRGNFPDRFSGHQFPNYSSELNVNALLLGDSALYLCASSLPDRPNEKLFFGSGTQLSVL.

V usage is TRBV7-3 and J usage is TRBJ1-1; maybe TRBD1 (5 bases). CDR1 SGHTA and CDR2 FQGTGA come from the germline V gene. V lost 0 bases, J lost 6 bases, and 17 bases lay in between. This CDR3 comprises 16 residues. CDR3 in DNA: TGTGCCAGCAGCTTAACGTATTGGGGGTCGGGGGCTGAAGCTTTCTTT. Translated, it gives CASSLTYWGSGAEAFF.

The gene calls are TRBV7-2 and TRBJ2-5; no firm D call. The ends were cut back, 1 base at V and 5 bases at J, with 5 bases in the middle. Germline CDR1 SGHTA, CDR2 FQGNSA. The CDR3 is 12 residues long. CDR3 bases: TGTGCCAGCAGCTTAGTACTCGAGACCCAGTACTTC. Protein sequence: CASSLVLETQYF.

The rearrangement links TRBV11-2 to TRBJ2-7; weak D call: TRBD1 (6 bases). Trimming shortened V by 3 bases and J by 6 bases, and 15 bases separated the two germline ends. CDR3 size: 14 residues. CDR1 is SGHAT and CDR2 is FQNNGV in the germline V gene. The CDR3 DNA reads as TGTGCCAGCAGCTTGGGGGCACCTTCAGGCGAGCAGTACTTC. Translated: CASSLGAPSGEQYF.